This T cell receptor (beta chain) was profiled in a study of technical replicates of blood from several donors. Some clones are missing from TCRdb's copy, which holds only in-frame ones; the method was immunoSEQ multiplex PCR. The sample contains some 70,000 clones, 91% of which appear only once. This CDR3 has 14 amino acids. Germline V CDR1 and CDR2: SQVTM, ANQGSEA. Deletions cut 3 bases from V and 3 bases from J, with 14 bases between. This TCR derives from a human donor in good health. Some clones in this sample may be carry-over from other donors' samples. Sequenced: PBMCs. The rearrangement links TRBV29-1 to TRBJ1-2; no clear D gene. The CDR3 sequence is CSVDVATVDYGYTF. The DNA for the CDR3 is TGCAGCGTTGACGTAGCAACGGTTGACTATGGCTACACCTTC.